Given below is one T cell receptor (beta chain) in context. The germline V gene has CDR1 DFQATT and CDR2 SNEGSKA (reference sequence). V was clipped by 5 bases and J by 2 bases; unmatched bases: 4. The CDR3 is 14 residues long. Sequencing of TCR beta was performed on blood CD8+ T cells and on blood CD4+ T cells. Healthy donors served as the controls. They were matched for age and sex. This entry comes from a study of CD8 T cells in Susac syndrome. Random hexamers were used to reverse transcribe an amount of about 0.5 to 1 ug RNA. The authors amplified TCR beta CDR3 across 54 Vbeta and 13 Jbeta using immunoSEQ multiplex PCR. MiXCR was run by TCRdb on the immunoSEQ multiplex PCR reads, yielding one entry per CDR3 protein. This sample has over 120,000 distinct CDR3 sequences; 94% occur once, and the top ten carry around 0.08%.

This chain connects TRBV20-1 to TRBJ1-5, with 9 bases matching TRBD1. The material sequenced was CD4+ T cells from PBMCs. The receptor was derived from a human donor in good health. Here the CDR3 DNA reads TGCAGTGCTTGGACAGGGGAGGGCAATCAGCCCCAGCATTTT. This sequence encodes CSAWTGEGNQPQHF.